A single sample gave rise to the 18 T cell receptor beta chains below, sequenced in a study of T cell responses to AZD1222 COVID-19 vaccine (dated by TCRdb to the early 2020s). The sample's time point label, in plain terms: baseline before first vaccination. The protocol used for the library was the immunoSEQ multiplex PCR assay. The source is immuneACCESS, and TCRdb retained only in-frame sequences with V and J called. Part of the clones is not carried over; for the studies checked, unresolved V genes explain less than half of this, and the remainder is unexplained. Counted in this sample were some 140,000 clones; around 90% of them appeared once. Together, the top ten hold about 1.9% of the sample. The starting material was peripheral blood, obtained on day 0 of AZD1222 vaccination. These receptors originate from an adult in good health.

V and J are TRBV10-3 and TRBJ1-4, with 11 bases matching TRBD1. After removal of 4 bases from V and 8 bases from J, the junction contained 0 bases not matched to a gene. The CDR3 runs 13 residues. Germline CDR1 ENHRY, CDR2 SYGVKD. CDR3 DNA sequence: TGTGCCATCAGTGGGACAGGGGGCGAAAAACTGTTTTTT. Translated: CAISGTGGEKLFF.

The J gene is TRBJ2-7, the V gene TRBV20-1, with no clear D. Looked up from germline, CDR1 is DFQATT and CDR2 is SNEGSKA (reference sequence). Trimming shortened V by 3 bases and J by 6 bases, and 9 bases separated the two germline ends. CDR3 size: 11 residues. In DNA, the CDR3 is TGCAGTGCTAGTGACGCTAGCGAGCAGTACTTC. As protein: CSASDASEQYF.

The chain joins TRBV28 to TRBJ1-5; perhaps TRBD1 as D (5 bases). Trimming cost V 6 bases and J 4 bases, with 16 bases left between them. Germline values: CDR1 MDHEN, CDR2 SYDVKM. The CDR3 runs 15 residues. The CDR3 is CASSPEGTGNQPQHF. CDR3 nucleotides: TGTGCCAGCAGCCCGGAAGGAACAGGAAATCAGCCCCAGCATTTT.

In DNA form, the CDR3 reads TGTGCCAGCAGCCTAGGACAGGGGCCTAACTATGGCTACACCTTC. Protein product: CASSLGQGPNYGYTF. The genes are TRBV5-5 and TRBJ1-2; TRBD1 matches at 9 bases. The ends lost 4 bases at V and 0 bases at J; junction bases unmatched: 4. CDR3 size: 15 residues. In germline, CDR1 is SGHKS, CDR2 YYEKEE (reference sequence).

The chain is built from TRBV1 and TRBJ1-1. TRBV1 is shown as a pseudogene. This CDR3 is built from 20 residues. In nucleotides, the CDR3 is TGCACCAGCAGCCCGCGGAAACAGAGGGTAGACAGTAAAAGGGGCACTGAAGCTTTCTTT. Translation gives CTSSPRKQRVDSKRGTEAFF.

In the case of this clone: Other nucleotide sequences from this sample produce the same CDR3. This sequence joins TRBV12-3 or TRBV12-4 and TRBJ2-3; D unresolved. V was trimmed by 5 bases and J by 0 bases, leaving 3 bases between them. CDR3 length equals 12 residues. The CDR3 loop is CASSPSTDTQYF. Written as DNA, the CDR3 is TGTGCCAGCAGTCCAAGCACAGATACGCAGTATTTT.

In regard to this clone: Germline is not matched at one junction end, which may reflect a read error. The chain's CDR3 is CASSYWTGVPGGSNVLTF. For the CDR3, the DNA is TGTGCCAGCAGTTACTGGACAGGGGTCCCTGGTGGGTCCAACGTCCTGACTTTC. The chain uses TRBV28 and TRBJ2-6, with TRBD1 matching 9 bases. The CDR3 loop spans 18 amino acids. In germline, CDR1 is MDHEN, CDR2 SYDVKM.

This chain connects TRBV2 to TRBJ1-5; D is perhaps TRBD1 (5 bases). The CDR3 length is 15 residues. V was cut by 4 bases and J by 4 bases, with 14 bases left in between. CDR1 and CDR2 from the germline V gene are SNHLY and FYNNEI. CDR3 region: CASSGWGTTNQPQHF. In DNA, the CDR3 is TGTGCCAGCAGTGGTTGGGGGACTACTAATCAGCCCCAGCATTTT. Combining the CDR3 with reference TRBV2 and TRBJ1-5 gives the whole variable domain EPEVTQTPSHQVTQMGQEVILRCVPISNHLYFYWYRQILGQKVEFLVSFYNNEISEKSEIFDDQFSVERPDGSNFTLKIRSTKLEDSAMYFCASSGWGTTNQPQHFGDGTRLSIL.

The chain uses TRBV6-2 or TRBV6-3 and TRBJ2-7; 7 nucleotides align to TRBD1. CDR3 size: 18 residues. Germline CDR1 MNHEY, CDR2 SVGEGT. Trimming cost V 5 bases and J 4 bases; bases outside gene matches: 20. Here the CDR3 DNA reads TGTGCCAGCAGTCCGACCCCATCGGACAGGCCGGGTTTTTACGAGCAGTACTTC. Amino acid sequence: CASSPTPSDRPGFYEQYF.

V usage is TRBV7-8 and J usage is TRBJ2-3; 10 nucleotides match TRBD2. The length of the CDR3 is 15 residues. CDR1 is SGHVS, CDR2 FQNEAQ, per germline. V trimming: 6 bases; J trimming: 2 bases; junction bases outside the gene matches: 5. The CDR3 coding sequence is TGTGCCAGCAGATTACTAGCGGGGATCACAGATACGCAGTATTTT. As protein: CASRLLAGITDTQYF.

The V gene is TRBV7-9, the J gene TRBJ1-4, with D perhaps TRBD1 (6 bases). Trimming pared 2 bases from V and 6 bases from J, leaving 10 bases between. The CDR3 length is 14 residues. Germline CDR1 and CDR2: SEHNR and FQNEAQ (reference sequence). CDR3 loop: CASSLYRTDEKLFF. The CDR3 DNA is TGTGCCAGCAGCTTATACAGGACAGATGAAAAACTGTTTTTT.

The chain carries TRBV27 and TRBJ2-2; D might be TRBD2 (6 bases). Per the germline V gene, CDR1 is MNHEY and CDR2 is SMNVEV (reference sequence). The V and J ends lost 7 bases and 7 bases respectively, with 22 bases between them. This CDR3 region has 16 residues. The DNA for the CDR3 is TGTGCCAGCACCAAAAAGGGACTTTTTACGAACGGGGAGCTGTTTTTT. Protein sequence: CASTKKGLFTNGELFF.

The J gene is TRBJ2-3, the V gene TRBV7-9; 7 nucleotides match TRBD2. V trimming: 2 bases; J trimming: 2 bases; junction bases outside the gene matches: 16. Germline CDR1 and CDR2: SEHNR and FQNEAQ (reference sequence). The CDR3 runs to 19 residues. The CDR3 DNA follows: TGTGCCAGCAGCTTACCAGTACTAATAGCGGGTCCCTCCACAGATACGCAGTATTTT. It is translated as CASSLPVLIAGPSTDTQYF.

The rearrangement links TRBV15 to TRBJ2-7, with TRBD2 identical over 7 bases. V lost 3 bases, J lost 3 bases, and 5 bases stayed unmatched. The germline CDR1 and CDR2 sequences are LNHNV and YYDKDF (reference sequence). This CDR3 comprises 14 residues. This CDR3 reads CATSRETGGYEQYF. CDR3 nucleotides: TGTGCCACCAGCAGGGAGACGGGGGGCTACGAGCAGTACTTC. Full variable domain (missing parts from reference TRBV15 and TRBJ2-7): DAMVIQNPRYQVTQFGKPVTLSCSQTLNHNVMYWYQQKSSQAPKLLFHYYDKDFNNEADTPDNFQSRRPNTSFCFLDIRSPGLGDTAMYLCATSRETGGYEQYFGPGTRLTVT.

The genes are TRBV3-1 (or the pseudogene TRBV3-2) and TRBJ2-7; D is unresolved. This CDR3 region has 15 residues. The V end was cut by 1 base, the J end by 0 bases, with 10 bases between. Germline V CDR1 and CDR2: LGHDT, YNNKEL (reference sequence). The CDR3 sequence: CASSQGADPSYEQYF. The CDR3 DNA reads TGTGCCAGCAGCCAAGGGGCGGACCCCTCCTACGAGCAGTACTTC.

The rearrangement joins TRBV5-1 to TRBJ1-5; 10 bases align to TRBD1. J gave up 6 bases and V 4 bases, and 7 bases lay outside the gene matches. Per germline, CDR1 SGHRS and CDR2 YFSETQ. CDR3 length: 15 residues. CDR3 sequence reads: CASSEGQGIGQPQHF. As DNA, the CDR3 is TGCGCCAGCAGCGAGGGACAGGGGATAGGTCAGCCCCAGCATTTT.

The rearrangement joins TRBV5-4 to TRBJ2-3; D gene uncertain. The CDR3 totals 13 residues. With 1 base removed from V and 0 bases from J, the gap between germline ends came to 3 bases. Per the germline V gene, CDR1 is SGHNT and CDR2 is YYREEE (reference sequence). CDR3 protein: CASSLRSTDTQYF. Here the CDR3 DNA reads TGTGCCAGCAGCTTGAGAAGCACAGATACGCAGTATTTT.

The V call is TRBV5-1, the J call TRBJ2-7, with D possibly TRBD2 on 5 matching bases. The CDR3 has 14 residues. In germline, CDR1 is SGHRS, CDR2 YFSETQ. Trimming left V 1 base short and J 2 bases short, with 10 bases between. CDR3 region: CASSLRRDTYEQYF. Written as DNA, the CDR3 is TGCGCCAGCAGCTTGCGACGGGATACCTACGAGCAGTACTTC.